This T cell receptor (beta chain) was recovered during a study of OX40 agonist ivuxolimab in advanced cancers. At the level of the study: Antecedent anti-PD-1, anti-PD-L1 or anti-CTLA-4 therapy was permissible, with about 40% having received some.

This CDR3 has 11 residues. The V gene lost 6 bases and the J gene lost 10 bases, with 12 bases spanning the gap. CDR1 and CDR2 (germline): ENHRY, SYGVKD. This clone was found a few times. Sequencing used immunoSEQ multiplex PCR; TCRdb keeps in-frame clones, though not all of them. Among approximately 77,000 clones, around four fifths were seen once, and the ten largest hold around 1.7%. Source: CD4+ or CD8+ T cells sorted from blood, taken in a trial of the OX40 agonist ivuxolimab. The sequence was obtained from an adult with an advanced solid tumor such as melanoma, head and neck, liver or kidney cancer. This rearrangement joins TRBV10-3 to TRBJ1-1; perhaps TRBD1 as D (6 bases). CDR3 residues: CAISQGYGAFF. The CDR3 nucleotides read TGTGCCATCAGCCAGGGGTACGGAGCTTTCTTT.